This TCR beta chain stems from a study of shared clonotypes between healthy human individuals. For this clone: Its specificity is not known.

The healthy adult donors were HIV-negative and reported no recent acute infections or vaccinations. General study findings and limits: A small donor pool kept down the genetic and exposure-history diversity that was represented. Around 5.4% of naive CD4 clonotypes were common to a few donors.

Sorted-subset replicate PCRs used 200 ng of genomic DNA. This amount corresponded to approximately 30,000 T cell genomes. The repertoire was sequenced with immunoSEQ multiplex PCR; TCRdb's copy has only in-frame clones and lacks some. The sample shows around 600,000 clones, almost 97% of them seen only once. V was clipped by 6 bases and J by 4 bases, with 16 bases between them. The CDR3 runs 15 residues. Germline V gene data show CDR1 as LNHDA and CDR2 as SQIVND (reference sequence). The genes are TRBV19 and TRBJ1-5; no clear D. Sequenced material: naive CD4+ T cells sorted from blood. Subset: CD45RA+ positively selected. The sequence was collected from a woman younger than 45 in good health. Here the CDR3 reads CASSPTGGSNQPQHF. For the CDR3, the DNA is TGTGCCAGTAGCCCTACGGGTGGTTCTAATCAGCCCCAGCATTTT.